The 27 T cell receptor beta chains in this list originate from one sample, sequenced in a study of CD8+ T cells in alopecia areata. Following extraction, RNA underwent reverse transcription to cDNA, which served as the sequencing template. Clones were sequenced by immunoSEQ multiplex PCR, and TCRdb holds only the in-frame ones, with some missing. The repertoire holds 75,000 to 100,000 clones, with roughly two fifths as singletons. The sequenced sample was CD4+ T cells sorted from blood. These receptors were collected from a human donor with alopecia areata.

On this clone itself: At one end, the junction sequence differs from germline, possibly due to a read error. This rearrangement joins TRBV2 to TRBJ2-7; D gene uncertain. Germline CDR1 is SNHLY and CDR2 is FYNNEI. There are 9 residues in the CDR3. The CDR3, as DNA: TGTGCCAGCAGCTCCTCCCTATTCTTC. Its protein is CASSSSLFF. Combining the CDR3 with reference TRBV2 and TRBJ2-7 gives the whole variable domain EPEVTQTPSHQVTQMGQEVILRCVPISNHLYFYWYRQILGQKVEFLVSFYNNEISEKSEIFDDQFSVERPDGSNFTLKIRSTKLEDSAMYFCASSSSLFFGPGTRLTVT.

The CDR3 nucleotides read TGTGCCAGCAGTTGGACTAGCGGGAGACAAGAGACCCAGTACTTC. Protein product: CASSWTSGRQETQYF. The chain employs TRBV28 and TRBJ2-5; 13 positions match TRBD2. V shed 4 bases, J shed 2 bases, and the junction held 1 base outside the gene matches. Germline-derived CDR1 and CDR2 are MDHEN and SYDVKM. This CDR3 has 15 amino acids.

The chain joins TRBV5-4 to TRBJ2-5; D is uncertain. V lost 5 bases and J 1 base, leaving 9 bases between the germline ends. Germline CDR1 SGHNT, CDR2 YYREEE (reference sequence). The CDR3 runs 13 residues. The CDR3 loop reads CASSRDIQETQYF. The CDR3 DNA reads as TGTGCCAGCAGTAGAGACATCCAAGAGACCCAGTACTTC.

The chain uses TRBV28 and TRBJ2-3; D is perhaps TRBD1 (6 bases). CDR1 is MDHEN, CDR2 SYDVKM, per germline. V gave up 6 bases and J gave up 5 bases, with 15 bases separating them. The CDR3 contains 14 residues. The CDR3 DNA is TGTGCCAGCAGCACCAGGACAGTACTAGATACGCAGTATTTT. Its protein is CASSTRTVLDTQYF.

This sequence joins TRBV30 and TRBJ1-5; no reliable D call. Germline values: CDR1 GTSNPN, CDR2 SVGIG (reference sequence). The V and J ends lost 4 bases and 2 bases respectively, with 6 bases between them. The CDR3 runs 12 residues. The CDR3 DNA reads as TGTGCCTGGACTAGGGGCAATCAGCCCCAGCATTTT. Its translation is CAWTRGNQPQHF.

This clone was seen more than once but under ten times. The gene calls are TRBV5-4 and TRBJ2-2, with D perhaps TRBD2 (5 bases). V lost 1 base to trimming and J lost 0 bases, with 10 bases between them. This CDR3 has 16 amino acids. Germline CDR1 SGHNT, CDR2 YYREEE (reference sequence). This CDR3 reads CASSLTAGANTGELFF. The CDR3 region has the DNA TGTGCCAGCAGCTTGACTGCGGGTGCGAACACCGGGGAGCTGTTTTTT.

This clone was detected a few times. The chain uses TRBV6-5 and TRBJ2-5; D is ambiguous. Germline V gives CDR1 MNHEY, CDR2 SVGAGI. The CDR3 is made up of 13 amino acids. V was pared by 6 bases and J by 7 bases, with 15 bases between. The CDR3 reads CASSPRSLGTQYF. CDR3 coding DNA: TGTGCCAGCAGCCCGCGGTCCCTAGGGACCCAGTACTTC.

This chain uses TRBV7-2 with TRBJ1-2; 10 nucleotides agree with TRBD1. V lost 4 bases to trimming and J lost 6 bases; unmatched junction nucleotides: 2. Germline V gene lookup returns CDR1 SGHTA and CDR2 FQGNSA. The CDR3 runs 13 residues. CDR3 sequence (DNA): TGTGCCAGCAGCTCCGGGACAGGGGATGGCTACACCTTC. This codes for CASSSGTGDGYTF. The entire variable domain, with the rest obtained from reference TRBV7-2 and TRBJ1-2, is as follows: GAGVSQSPSNKVTEKGKDVELRCDPISGHTALYWYRQSLGQGLEFLIYFQGNSAPDKSGLPSDRFSAERTGGSVSTLTIQRTQQEDSAVYLCASSSGTGDGYTFGSGTRLTVV.

The chain has TRBV7-9 and TRBJ2-7, with 9 bases matching TRBD1. V lost 1 base to trimming and J lost 5 bases; unmatched junction nucleotides: 9. The CDR3 consists of 16 residues. The V gene's germline CDR1 is SEHNR and CDR2 FQNEAQ (reference sequence). The CDR3, as DNA: TGTGCCAGCAGCTTAGACGGACAGGGGAACCTCAACGAGCAGTACTTC. This sequence encodes CASSLDGQGNLNEQYF. The variable domain in full, completed from reference TRBV7-9 and TRBJ2-7, reads DTGVSQNPRHKITKRGQNVTFRCDPISEHNRLYWYRQTLGQGPEFLTYFQNEAQLEKSRLLSDRFSAERPKGSFSTLEIQRTEQGDSAMYLCASSLDGQGNLNEQYFGPGTRLTVT.

This clone was detected once. The rearrangement joins TRBV7-8 to TRBJ2-7; D gene ambiguous. Germline CDR1 reads SGHVS; CDR2 reads FQNEAQ. V was clipped by 1 base and J by 7 bases, with 8 bases between them. The CDR3 covers 12 residues. The CDR3 DNA follows: TGTGCCAGCAGCTTAGAGCCGGAAGAGCAGTACTTC. Residues: CASSLEPEEQYF. Combining the CDR3 with reference TRBV7-8 and TRBJ2-7 gives the whole variable domain GAGVSQSPRYKVAKRGQDVALRCDPISGHVSLFWYQQALGQGPEFLTYFQNEAQLDKSGLPSDRFFAERPEGSVSTLKIQRTQQEDSAVYLCASSLEPEEQYFGPGTRLTVT.

In its sample, this clone was seen a few times. This rearrangement joins TRBV7-7 to TRBJ2-2; a possible D gene is TRBD1 (5 bases). The V gene's germline CDR1 is SSHAT and CDR2 FNYEAQ (reference sequence). The CDR3 length is 14 residues. The CDR3 DNA reads as TGTGCTAGCCGGTTACAGGCTGCGACCGGGGAGCTGTTTTTT. It specifies CASRLQAATGELFF.

This clone was counted between two and nine times. V and J are TRBV29-1 and TRBJ2-3, with 7 bases lining up with TRBD1. J was trimmed by 3 bases and V by 6 bases; bases with no gene match: 6. The germline CDR1 and CDR2 sequences are SQVTM and ANQGSEA. This CDR3 spans 13 amino acids. The CDR3 is CSVDRERTDTQYF. CDR3 DNA sequence: TGCAGCGTCGACAGGGAAAGGACAGATACGCAGTATTTT.

The chain carries TRBV7-9 and TRBJ2-7; D perhaps matches TRBD2 (6 bases). The CDR3 runs to 14 residues. Germline V lookup: CDR1 SEHNR, CDR2 FQNEAQ (reference sequence). V lost 3 bases and J 5 bases, leaving 14 bases between the germline ends. The CDR3 spells CASSFPLGGHEQYF. CDR3 DNA sequence: TGTGCCAGCAGCTTCCCCCTGGGGGGACACGAGCAGTACTTC.

A single count supports this clone. The chain employs TRBV5-6 and TRBJ2-5; TRBD2 aligns across 8 bases. CDR1 is SGHDT, CDR2 YYEEEE, per germline. Germline trimming cut 4 bases from V and 9 bases from J; bases unmatched to any gene: 14. CDR3 length: 15 amino acids. Written as DNA, the CDR3 is TGTGCCAGCAGCGGTAGCGGGGCAGGGACTGAGGCCCAGTACTTC. It yields the protein CASSGSGAGTEAQYF.

V gene TRBV6-6 combines with J gene TRBJ2-5; 7 bases line up with TRBD2. The CDR3 covers 14 residues. V lost 6 bases to trimming and J lost 2 bases; unmatched junction nucleotides: 6. The germline CDR1 and CDR2 sequences are MNHNY and SVGAGI (reference sequence). The CDR3 DNA reads as TGTGCCAGCAGCGTTGGGAGGGGACAAGAGACCCAGTACTTC. As protein: CASSVGRGQETQYF.

The chain has TRBV7-9 and TRBJ2-7, with TRBD2 matching 7 bases. CDR1 is SEHNR, CDR2 FQNEAQ, per germline (reference sequence). V shed 0 bases and J 2 bases; nucleotides not matched to a gene: 1. The CDR3 totals 14 residues. CDR3 sequence reads: CASSLAGTTYEQYF. CDR3 nucleotide sequence: TGTGCCAGCAGCTTAGCCGGGACTACCTACGAGCAGTACTTC.

Points on this clone: Additional DNA sequences in this sample encode the identical CDR3. The V gene is TRBV5-1, the J gene TRBJ1-1, with no clear D. Trimming left V 3 bases short and J 1 base short, with 10 bases between. Germline values: CDR1 SGHRS, CDR2 YFSETQ. This CDR3 comprises 14 residues. In nucleotides, the CDR3 is TGCGCCAGCAGCTCCACGGGTGGGAACACTGAAGCTTTCTTT. Encoded protein: CASSSTGGNTEAFF.

In its sample, this clone was seen a few times. The J gene is TRBJ2-5, the V gene TRBV19; 14 nucleotides agree with TRBD2. Germline V gives CDR1 LNHDA, CDR2 SQIVND (reference sequence). The CDR3 is 14 amino acids. With 7 bases clipped from V and 6 bases from J, the junction kept 4 bases outside the gene matches. The CDR3 nucleotides read TGTGCCAGTATGACTAGCGGGAGGGCACAGACCCAGTACTTC. It encodes CASMTSGRAQTQYF.

The chain recombines TRBV5-1 with TRBJ2-3, with D hard to call. The V end lost 4 bases, the J end lost 6 bases, and 12 bases lay between the germline ends. This CDR3 comprises 13 residues. The germline CDR1 and CDR2 sequences are SGHRS and YFSETQ. The CDR3 loop is CASSLRIRDTQYF. CDR3 DNA sequence: TGCGCCAGCAGCCTGCGAATACGCGATACGCAGTATTTT. Together with reference TRBV5-1 and TRBJ2-3, the CDR3 gives the full variable domain: KAGVTQTPRYLIKTRGQQVTLSCSPISGHRSVSWYQQTPGQGLQFLFEYFSETQRNKGNFPGRFSGRQFSNSRSEMNVSTLELGDSALYLCASSLRIRDTQYFGPGTRLTVL.

V usage is TRBV30 and J usage is TRBJ1-2; D not certain. CDR1 and CDR2 (germline): GTSNPN, SVGIG (reference sequence). The V gene lost 0 bases and the J gene lost 5 bases, with 10 bases spanning the gap. This CDR3 region has 13 residues. The CDR3 nucleotides read TGTGCCTGGAGTGTGGAGACGGTATATGGCTACACCTTC. It is translated as CAWSVETVYGYTF.

This chain links TRBV7-2 with TRBJ1-6, with 9 bases lining up with TRBD1. Germline CDR1 and CDR2: SGHTA and FQGNSA. The CDR3 runs to 17 residues. The ends lost 5 bases at V and 3 bases at J; junction bases unmatched: 8. This CDR3 reads CASSPRTGAVYNSPLHF. As DNA, the CDR3 is TGTGCCAGCAGCCCCCGGACAGGGGCGGTCTATAATTCACCCCTCCACTTT.

The chain links TRBV10-3 to TRBJ2-1; tentatively, D is TRBD1 (5 bases). Trimming stripped 2 bases from V and 6 bases from J, with 11 bases between. Germline V lookup: CDR1 ENHRY, CDR2 SYGVKD. CDR3 length: 14 residues. The CDR3 nucleotides read TGTGCCATCAGTGAGGGGGCGGAAGGCAATGAGCAGTTCTTC. This codes for CAISEGAEGNEQFF.

This clone was found many times. The V and J genes are TRBV30 and TRBJ1-1; D is perhaps TRBD1 (5 bases). CDR3 length: 12 residues. The germline CDR1 and CDR2 sequences are GTSNPN and SVGIG (reference sequence). The ends were cut back, 4 bases at V and 2 bases at J, with 8 bases in the middle. The CDR3 region has the DNA TGTGCCTGGAAGTGGGGCAACACTGAAGCTTTCTTT. Translated: CAWKWGNTEAFF. The whole variable domain, remainder taken from reference TRBV30 and TRBJ1-1, is SQTIHQWPATLVQPVGSPLSLECTVEGTSNPNLYWYRQAAGRGLQLLFYSVGIGQISSEVPQNLSASRPQDRQFILSSKKLLLSDSGFYLCAWKWGNTEAFFGQGTRLTVV.

The chain joins TRBV30 to TRBJ2-1; D is ambiguous. The germline V gene encodes CDR1 GTSNPN and CDR2 SVGIG (reference sequence). There are 17 residues in the CDR3. Trimming cost V 4 bases and J 0 bases, with 19 bases left between them. The CDR3 region is CAWTRGLTSSSYNEQFF. The CDR3 DNA follows: TGTGCCTGGACTCGAGGATTGACCTCTAGCTCCTACAATGAGCAGTTCTTC.

The chain has TRBV29-1 and TRBJ1-1; possibly TRBD1 for D (5 bases). The CDR3 is 14 amino acids. Germline V gives CDR1 SQVTM, CDR2 ANQGSEA. The V end was cut by 7 bases, the J end by 1 base, with 16 bases between. CDR3 coding DNA: TGCAGCGCTGGAGGAGGGGCCAGGAACACTGAAGCTTTCTTT. It encodes CSAGGGARNTEAFF.

The gene calls are TRBV30 and TRBJ2-1, with unresolved D. V was trimmed by 1 base and J by 5 bases, leaving 12 bases between them. The CDR3 contains 14 residues. Germline lookup yields CDR1 GTSNPN and CDR2 SVGIG (reference sequence). The chain's CDR3 is CAWSARLEDNEQFF. In nucleotides, the CDR3 is TGTGCCTGGAGTGCTAGGCTAGAGGACAATGAGCAGTTCTTC.

The chain is built from TRBV5-1 and TRBJ1-2; D remains unclear. Trimming cost V 0 bases and J 4 bases, with 16 bases left between them. Germline V gives CDR1 SGHRS, CDR2 YFSETQ. This CDR3 has 16 residues. This CDR3 is CASSLAPGQQPYGYTF. The CDR3 nucleotides read TGCGCCAGCAGCTTGGCCCCGGGCCAACAGCCCTATGGCTACACCTTC.